The present T cell receptor beta chain was sequenced within a study of T cell responses to AZD1222 COVID-19 vaccine. Whole-study results and caveats: Seropositive AZD1222 recipients at baseline numbered only 5 to 7. Across spike, vaccine-associated CD4 TCRs were found, dominant at 160-218 and 743-854.

The repertoire was sequenced with immunoSEQ multiplex PCR; TCRdb's copy has only in-frame clones and lacks some. The data contain roughly 200,000 clones, approximately 86% of them singletons. The CDR3 spans 16 residues. In germline, CDR1 is KGHSH, CDR2 LQKENI. Trimming stripped 1 base from V and 0 bases from J, with 12 bases between. Note on this clone: Its antigen remains unknown.

Material: peripheral blood, obtained on day 0 of AZD1222 vaccination. The rearrangement uses TRBV18 and TRBJ1-1, with D possibly being TRBD1 (5 bases). This sequence was found in an adult in good health. The CDR3 DNA follows: TGTGCCAGCTCACCACGGACACCTCGGATGAACACTGAAGCTTTCTTT. This encodes CASSPRTPRMNTEAFF.